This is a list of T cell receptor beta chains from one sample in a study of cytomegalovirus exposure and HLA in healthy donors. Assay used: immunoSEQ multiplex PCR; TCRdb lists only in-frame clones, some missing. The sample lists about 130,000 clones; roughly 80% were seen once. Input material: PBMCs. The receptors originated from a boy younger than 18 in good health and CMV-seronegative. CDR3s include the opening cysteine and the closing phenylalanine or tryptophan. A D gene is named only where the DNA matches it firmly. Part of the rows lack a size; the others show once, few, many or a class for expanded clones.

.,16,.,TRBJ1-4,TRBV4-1,CASSQEVGATGEKLFF,TGCGCCAGCAGCCAAGAAGTTGGGGCCACCGGTGAAAAACTGTTTTTT
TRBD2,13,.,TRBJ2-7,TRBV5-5,CASSSWEGLEQYF,TGTGCCAGCAGCTCATGGGAGGGCTTAGAGCAGTACTTC
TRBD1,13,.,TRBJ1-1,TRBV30,CAWAVTGGTEAFF,TGTGCCTGGGCAGTGACAGGGGGGACTGAAGCTTTCTTT
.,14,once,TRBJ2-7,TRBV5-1,CASSLNQGSYEQYF,TGCGCCAGCAGCTTGAATCAGGGATCGTACGAGCAGTACTTC
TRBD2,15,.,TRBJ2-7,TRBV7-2,CASSSTSTSGYEQYF,TGTGCCAGCAGCTCAACCTCGACTAGCGGCTACGAGCAGTACTTC
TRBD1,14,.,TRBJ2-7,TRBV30,CAWRLPGQPYEQYF,TGTGCCTGGAGACTACCGGGACAGCCGTACGAGCAGTACTTC
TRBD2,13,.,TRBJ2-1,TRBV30,CACQRDSYNEQFF,TGTGCCTGCCAGCGGGACTCCTACAATGAGCAGTTCTTC
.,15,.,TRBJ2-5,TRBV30,CAWGGIDVHGETQYF,TGTGCCTGGGGCGGAATCGACGTTCATGGGGAGACCCAGTACTTC
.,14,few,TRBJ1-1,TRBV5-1,CASSYLGLNTEAFF,TGCGCCAGCAGCTACCTGGGGCTGAACACTGAAGCTTTCTTT
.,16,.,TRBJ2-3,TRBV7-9,CASTPGGAGVRNTQYF,TGTGCCAGCACCCCAGGGGGAGCGGGAGTAAGGAATACGCAGTATTTT
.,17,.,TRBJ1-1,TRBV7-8,CASSARDRPDGDTEAFF,TGTGCCAGCAGCGCCCGTGACAGGCCCGATGGAGACACTGAAGCTTTCTTT
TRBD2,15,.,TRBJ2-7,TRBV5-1,CASSQGLAGAYEQYF,TGCGCCAGCAGCCAGGGACTAGCGGGGGCCTACGAGCAGTACTTC
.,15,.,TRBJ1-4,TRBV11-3,CASSSGARVGEKLFF,TGTGCCAGCAGCTCCGGAGCCAGGGTGGGAGAAAAACTGTTTTTT
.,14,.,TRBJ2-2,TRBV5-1,CASSLYGGAGELFF,TGCGCCAGCAGCCTCTATGGGGGCGCCGGGGAGCTGTTTTTT
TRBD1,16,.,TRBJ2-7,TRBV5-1,CASSPQSGQDSYEQYF,TGCGCCAGCAGCCCACAGTCCGGACAGGACTCCTACGAGCAGTACTTC
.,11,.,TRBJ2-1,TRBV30,CAWSAYNEQFF,TGTGCCTGGAGTGCATACAATGAGCAGTTCTTC
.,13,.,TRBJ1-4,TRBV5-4,CASMDSRNEKLFF,TGTGCCAGTATGGACAGCCGAAATGAAAAACTGTTTTTT
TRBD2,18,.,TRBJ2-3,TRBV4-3,CASSQGSFLAGESYTQYF,TGCGCCAGCAGCCAAGGGTCCTTCCTAGCGGGAGAGTCGTATACGCAGTATTTT
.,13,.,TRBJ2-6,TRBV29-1,CSVSLRDSNVLTF,TGCAGCGTTAGTTTGAGAGATTCCAACGTCCTGACTTTC
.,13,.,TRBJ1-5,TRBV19,CASSPYSNQPQHF,TGTGCCAGTAGCCCGTATAGCAATCAGCCCCAGCATTTT
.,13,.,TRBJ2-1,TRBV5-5,CASSPGSYNEQFF,TGTGCCAGCTCCCCGGGTTCCTACAATGAGCAGTTCTTC
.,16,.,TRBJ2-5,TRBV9,CASSVANQGGLETQYF,TGTGCCAGCAGCGTAGCTAACCAGGGCGGCCTGGAGACCCAGTACTTC
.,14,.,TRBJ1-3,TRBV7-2,CASSSGISGNTIYF,TGTGCCAGCAGCTCCGGGATCTCTGGAAACACCATATATTTT
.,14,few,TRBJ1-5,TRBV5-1,CASTDRDSNQPQHF,TGCGCCAGCACGGACAGAGATAGCAATCAGCCCCAGCATTTT
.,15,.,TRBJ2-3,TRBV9,CASSVGSGGTDTQYF,TGTGCCAGCAGCGTAGGATCCGGGGGCACAGATACGCAGTATTTT
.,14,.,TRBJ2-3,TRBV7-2,CASSLTSSTDTQYF,TGTGCCAGCAGCTTGACTAGTTCCACAGATACGCAGTATTTT
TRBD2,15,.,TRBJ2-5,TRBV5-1,CASSFSGRAIETQYF,TGCGCCAGCAGCTTCAGCGGGAGGGCCATAGAGACCCAGTACTTC
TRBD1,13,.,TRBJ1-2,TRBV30,CAWENRRGHGYTF,TGTGCCTGGGAGAACCGGAGGGGGCACGGCTACACCTTC
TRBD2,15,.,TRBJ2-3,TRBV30,CAWSVGLAGTDTQYF,TGTGCCTGGAGTGTAGGACTAGCGGGAACAGATACGCAGTATTTT
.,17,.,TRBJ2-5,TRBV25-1,CASSENPGLGGQETQYF,TGTGCCAGCAGTGAAAACCCTGGACTAGGGGGTCAAGAGACCCAGTACTTC
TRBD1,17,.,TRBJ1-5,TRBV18,CASSPRTGGESNQPQHF,TGTGCCAGCTCACCAAGGACAGGGGGCGAGAGCAATCAGCCCCAGCATTTT